This is a list of T cell receptor beta chains from one sample in a study of blood T cell repertoires in COVID-19. The data were produced by immunoSEQ multiplex PCR, yet TCRdb's version contains in-frame clones alone and is incomplete. The table includes 350,000 to 450,000 clones, roughly 86% detected once. The sequenced sample was peripheral blood. These receptors were taken from a human donor in a cohort sampled during active COVID-19. CDR3s include the opening cysteine and the closing phenylalanine or tryptophan. The D gene is left open where the match is weak. Clone size, where shown, is once, few, many, or a class for clones that have expanded.

j_call clone_size v_call d_call cdr3_aa cdr3_nt
TRBJ2-5 - TRBV3-1/TRBV3-2 - CASSQFSEETQYF TGTGCCAGCAGCCAATTCTCGGAGGAGACCCAGTACTTC
TRBJ2-7 - TRBV11-2 TRBD1 CASSRTGVYEQYF TGTGCCAGCAGCCGGACAGGGGTCTACGAGCAGTACTTC
TRBJ2-1 - TRBV11-2 - CASSLDPAYNEQFF TGTGCCAGCAGCTTAGACCCAGCCTACAATGAGCAGTTCTTC
TRBJ2-2 - TRBV7-9 - CASSLGDRNTGELFF TGTGCCAGCAGCTTAGGCGACAGGAACACCGGGGAGCTGTTTTTT
TRBJ2-1 - TRBV6-4 - CAPGSESSYNEQFF TGTGCCCCCGGTAGCGAGAGCTCCTACAATGAGCAGTTCTTC
TRBJ2-2 once TRBV7-6 TRBD2 CASSPGLAGKNTGELFF TGTGCCAGCAGCCCGGGACTAGCGGGAAAGAACACCGGGGAGCTGTTTTTT
TRBJ2-5 - TRBV11-2 TRBD2 CASSYSGLAGVGETQYF TGTGCCAGCAGCTATAGCGGACTAGCGGGGGTCGGGGAGACCCAGTACTTC
TRBJ2-1 once TRBV5-1 - CASSSYPGGDEQFF TGCGCCAGCAGCTCGTATCCGGGTGGCGATGAGCAGTTCTTC
TRBJ1-2 - TRBV5-1 - CASTDRPASGGYGYTF TGCGCCAGCACCGACAGGCCAGCCTCTGGAGGCTATGGCTACACCTTC
TRBJ2-3 - TRBV4-2 - CASSQLSTDTQYF TGTGCCAGCAGCCAACTTAGCACAGATACGCAGTATTTT
TRBJ2-4 - TRBV5-1 TRBD1 CASSLERTGGSGIQYF TGCGCCAGCAGCTTGGAGAGGACAGGGGGCTCGGGCATTCAGTACTTC
TRBJ2-5 - TRBV6-5 - CASSPNPDSGETQYF TGTGCCAGCAGTCCAAATCCGGACAGTGGGGAGACCCAGTACTTC
TRBJ2-3 - TRBV10-3 TRBD1 CATHWTGEADTQYF TGTGCCACCCATTGGACAGGGGAGGCAGATACGCAGTATTTT
TRBJ2-2 - TRBV29-1 TRBD2 CSVPAGRGLTGELFF TGCAGCGTTCCCGCCGGGAGGGGTTTGACCGGGGAGCTGTTTTTT
TRBJ1-2 once TRBV10-2 - CASSMDSSYGYTF TGCGCCAGCAGTATGGACAGTTCCTATGGCTACACCTTC
TRBJ1-6 - TRBV30 - CAWGRLNSPLHF TGTGCCTGGGGGCGACTTAATTCACCCCTCCACTTT
TRBJ1-1 - TRBV11-2 TRBD1 CASSLTQGGTTEAFF TGTGCCAGCAGCTTAACACAGGGGGGGACCACTGAAGCTTTCTTT
TRBJ2-7 - TRBV11-2 TRBD2 CASSAGLAGQQVKQYF TGTGCCAGCAGCGCCGGACTAGCGGGCCAACAAGTTAAGCAGTACTTC
TRBJ2-3 - TRBV3-1/TRBV3-2 - CASSQDPSTDTQYF TGTGCCAGCAGCCAAGATCCTTCCACAGATACGCAGTATTTT
TRBJ2-7 - TRBV5-4 TRBD2 CASSPGLAPGYEQYF TGTGCCAGCAGCCCAGGACTAGCCCCAGGGTACGAGCAGTACTTC
TRBJ2-7 - TRBV27 - CASRIRGEQYF TGTGCCAGCAGAATCCGGGGTGAGCAGTACTTC
TRBJ1-2 - TRBV5-1 - CASSATGSANYGYTF TGCGCCAGCAGCGCTACAGGGTCAGCTAACTATGGCTACACCTTC
TRBJ2-7 - TRBV28 TRBD2 CASSILAGGGYEQYF TGTGCCAGCAGTATCCTAGCGGGAGGTGGCTACGAGCAGTACTTC
TRBJ2-3 - TRBV11-2 - CASSFAQGLSADTQYF TGTGCCAGCAGCTTTGCCCAAGGTTTGAGCGCAGATACGCAGTATTTT
TRBJ1-2 - TRBV30 TRBD1 CAWSPGTAFNYGYTF TGTGCCTGGAGTCCAGGGACAGCGTTTAACTATGGCTACACCTTC
TRBJ2-2 - TRBV2 TRBD1 CASRDTRRGTVFTGELFF TGTGCCAGCAGAGACACCAGAAGAGGGACAGTATTTACGGGGGAGCTGTTTTTT
TRBJ2-7 - TRBV28 - CASSHGETEQYF TGTGCCAGCAGCCACGGGGAGACCGAGCAGTACTTC
TRBJ2-7 few TRBV4-2 TRBD1 CASSQAHRGPYEQYF TGTGCCAGCAGCCAAGCCCACAGGGGACCCTACGAGCAGTACTTC
TRBJ1-2 - TRBV10-3 - CAISVTGVRYGYTF TGTGCCATCAGTGTGACAGGCGTTCGGTATGGCTACACCTTC
TRBJ2-4 once TRBV5-6 TRBD1 CASSLGPGQSFNIQYF TGTGCCAGCAGCTTGGGACCGGGACAGTCATTTAACATTCAGTACTTC
TRBJ2-5 - TRBV25-1 - CASSSLTRETQYF TGTGCCAGCAGTTCGCTGACTCGGGAGACCCAGTACTTC
TRBJ2-2 - TRBV7-3 - CASSYGGDTGELFF TGTGCCAGCAGCTACGGCGGGGACACCGGGGAGCTGTTTTTT
TRBJ1-6 once TRBV5-1 - CASSLVSGPSPLHF TGCGCCAGCAGCTTGGTATCAGGGCCTTCACCCCTCCACTTT
TRBJ2-7 - TRBV6-1 TRBD1 CASSEGAGGAGKQYF TGTGCCAGCAGTGAAGGGGCAGGGGGCGCCGGCAAGCAGTACTTC
TRBJ1-1 - TRBV3-1/TRBV3-2 - CASSPGGATLNTEAFF TGTGCCAGCAGCCCCGGGGGGGCGACCCTTAACACTGAAGCTTTCTTT
TRBJ2-2 few TRBV3-1/TRBV3-2 - CASSPRTAAGELFF TGTGCCAGCAGCCCCAGGACAGCGGCCGGGGAGCTGTTTTTT
TRBJ2-7 - TRBV3-1/TRBV3-2 - CASSPNIDLSHEQYF TGTGCCAGCAGCCCTAACATAGACTTGAGCCACGAGCAGTACTTC
TRBJ2-7 - TRBV19 TRBD2 CASSQRESGVAYEQYF TGTGCCAGTAGTCAACGTGAGAGCGGGGTAGCCTACGAGCAGTACTTC
TRBJ1-1 many TRBV4-1 - CASSQDLGRDTEAFF TGCGCCAGCAGCCAAGATTTGGGTCGGGACACTGAAGCTTTCTTT
TRBJ2-2 - TRBV4-1 - CASSQDLNTGELFF TGCGCCAGCAGCCAAGACCTGAACACCGGGGAGCTGTTTTTT
TRBJ2-5 once TRBV19 TRBD2 CATRNKASGQETQYF TGTGCCACCAGAAATAAGGCTAGCGGGCAAGAGACCCAGTACTTC
TRBJ1-5 - TRBV15 - CATSRDQGGGNQPQHF TGTGCCACCAGCAGAGATCAAGGGGGGGGCAATCAGCCCCAGCATTTT
TRBJ2-7 once TRBV27 - CASSSAGSAYEQYF TGTGCCAGCAGTTCGGCAGGGTCTGCCTACGAGCAGTACTTC
TRBJ2-7 - TRBV29-1 TRBD1 CSVGTGAYEQYF TGCAGCGTTGGGACAGGAGCCTACGAGCAGTACTTC
TRBJ2-7 - TRBV3-1/TRBV3-2 - CASSDIAVSYEQYF TGTGCCAGCAGCGATATAGCCGTCTCCTACGAGCAGTACTTC
TRBJ2-1 - TRBV2 - CASSEDSYNEQFF TGTGCCAGCAGCGAGGACAGCTACAATGAGCAGTTCTTC
TRBJ1-1 - TRBV6-5 - CASSYGGANTEAFF TGTGCCAGCAGTTACGGGGGGGCGAACACTGAAGCTTTCTTT
TRBJ1-6 - TRBV9 - CASSVGVGGSPLHF TGTGCCAGCAGCGTCGGGGTCGGGGGATCACCCCTCCACTTT
TRBJ2-2 - TRBV7-4 - CANNGELFF TGTGCCAATAACGGGGAGCTGTTTTTT
TRBJ1-6 - TRBV5-1 TRBD1 CASSWGQGNSPLHF TGCGCCAGCAGCTGGGGACAGGGGAATTCACCCCTCCACTTT
TRBJ1-1 - TRBV4-1 - CASSSDMDTEAFF TGCGCCAGCAGCTCTGACATGGACACTGAAGCTTTCTTT
TRBJ1-2 - TRBV5-1 TRBD1 CASSSGTGKTGGYTF TGCGCCAGCAGCTCAGGGACAGGGAAGACAGGAGGCTACACCTTC
TRBJ2-2 - TRBV5-1 - CASSSQGGVGELFF TGCGCCAGCAGCTCCCAGGGCGGGGTCGGGGAGCTGTTTTTT
TRBJ2-4 - TRBV25-1 TRBD1 CASSEPTGAENIQYF TGTGCCAGCAGTGAACCAACAGGGGCAGAAAACATTCAGTACTTC
TRBJ2-1 - TRBV19 TRBD1 CASSTPKGDRWKREQFF TGTGCCAGTAGTACTCCTAAGGGGGACAGGTGGAAGAGGGAGCAGTTCTTC